These 4 T cell receptor beta chains came from one sample sequenced in a study of blood T cell repertoires in COVID-19. Data came from immunoSEQ multiplex PCR; TCRdb stores just in-frame clones and leaves some out. The sample yields about 260,000 clones, approximately 86% seen once. The sample consisted of peripheral blood. These receptors originate from a man aged 35-49 years with active or convalescent COVID-19.

The rearrangement links TRBV11-3 to TRBJ2-7, with TRBD1 identical over 12 bases. The ends lost 5 bases at V and 6 bases at J; junction bases unmatched: 11. Germline-derived CDR1 and CDR2 are SGHNT and YENEEA. The CDR3 consists of 16 residues. The chain's CDR3 is CASSQLTGTGGSEQYF. CDR3 DNA: TGTGCCAGCAGCCAGCTAACCGGGACAGGGGGCTCCGAGCAGTACTTC.

A word on this clone: The sample contains more than one DNA sequence encoding this CDR3. The V gene is TRBV5-1, the J gene TRBJ2-2; 12 bases are a match to TRBD2. Per the germline V gene, CDR1 is SGHRS and CDR2 is YFSETQ. CDR3 length: 15 residues. The V and J ends lost 4 bases and 5 bases, in that order; junction bases with no gene match: 3. The CDR3 is CASSLGTSGTGELFF. DNA of the CDR3: TGCGCCAGCAGCCTAGGGACTAGCGGGACCGGGGAGCTGTTTTTT.

V is TRBV29-1 and J is TRBJ2-2, with TRBD1 matching 7 bases. This CDR3 contains 15 residues. Germline trimming cut 6 bases from V and 5 bases from J; bases unmatched to any gene: 12. The V gene's germline CDR1 is SQVTM and CDR2 ANQGSEA. CDR3 loop: CSVFTGVGVTGELFF. The CDR3 DNA reads TGCAGCGTCTTCACAGGGGTGGGAGTTACCGGGGAGCTGTTTTTT.

The chain couples TRBV12-2 to TRBJ2-3; the table assigns TRBD2, which was not confirmed against the DNA. TRBV12-2 constitutes a pseudogene. The CDR3 is 18 residues long. CDR3 bases: TGTGCAAGTCGCTCAGATCCACGAATAGCGGACCGCACAGATACGCAGTATTTT. Its translation: CASRSDPRIADRTDTQYF.